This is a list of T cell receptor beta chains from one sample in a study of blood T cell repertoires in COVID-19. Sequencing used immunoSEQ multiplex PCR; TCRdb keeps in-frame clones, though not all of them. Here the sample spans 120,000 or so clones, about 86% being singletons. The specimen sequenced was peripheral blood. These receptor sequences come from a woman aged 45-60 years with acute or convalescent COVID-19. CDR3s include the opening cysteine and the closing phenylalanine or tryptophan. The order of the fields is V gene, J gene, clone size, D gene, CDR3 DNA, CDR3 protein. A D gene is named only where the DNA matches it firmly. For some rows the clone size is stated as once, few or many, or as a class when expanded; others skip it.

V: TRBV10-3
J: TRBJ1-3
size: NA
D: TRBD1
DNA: TGTGCCATCAGCCCAGGGGGACAGACTGGAAACACCATATATTTT
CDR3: CAISPGGQTGNTIYF

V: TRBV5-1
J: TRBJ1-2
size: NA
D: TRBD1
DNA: TGCGCCAGCAGCTCCGGGACAGGGCTAAATACCTATGGCTACACCTTC
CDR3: CASSSGTGLNTYGYTF

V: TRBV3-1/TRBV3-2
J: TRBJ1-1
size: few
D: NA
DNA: TGTGCCAGCAGCCAGGGACTTGGAGTAGCTTTCTTT
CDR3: CASSQGLGVAFF

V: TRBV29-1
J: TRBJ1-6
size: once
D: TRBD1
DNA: TGCAGCGTTGCCAAGGACAGGGGCTCACCCCTCCACTTT
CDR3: CSVAKDRGSPLHF

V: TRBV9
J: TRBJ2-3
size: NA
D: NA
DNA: TGTGCCAGCAGCGTAGCTACAGGCGGGACTTCAGATACGCAGTATTTT
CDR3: CASSVATGGTSDTQYF

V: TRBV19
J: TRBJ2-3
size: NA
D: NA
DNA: TGTGCCAGTAAAAAGACGGAGATCACAGATACGCAGTATTTT
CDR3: CASKKTEITDTQYF

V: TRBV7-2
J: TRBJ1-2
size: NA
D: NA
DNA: TGTGCCAGCAGCCCGGAGACAGCTAACTATGGCTACACCTTC
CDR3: CASSPETANYGYTF

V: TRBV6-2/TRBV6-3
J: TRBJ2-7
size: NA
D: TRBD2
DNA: TGTGCCAGCAGTTACAGCGGGGGGTCCTACGAGCAGTACTTC
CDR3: CASSYSGGSYEQYF

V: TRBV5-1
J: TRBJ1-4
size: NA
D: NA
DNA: TGCGCCAGCAGCTTTGGCGGGAGGCTGTTTTTT
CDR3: CASSFGGRLFF

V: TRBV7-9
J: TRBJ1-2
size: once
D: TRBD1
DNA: TGTGCCAGCAGCTTCGGTGCGTTCGGACAGGGGATTCACTATGGCTACACCTTC
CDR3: CASSFGAFGQGIHYGYTF

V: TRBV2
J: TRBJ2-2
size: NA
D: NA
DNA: TGTGCCAGCAGTGAGGTCAGGGTCGGAACCGGGGAGCTGTTTTTT
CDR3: CASSEVRVGTGELFF

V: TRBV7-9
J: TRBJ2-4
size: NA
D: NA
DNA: TGTGCCAGCAGAGACGACACCGTACTAGCCAAAAACATTCAGTACTTC
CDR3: CASRDDTVLAKNIQYF

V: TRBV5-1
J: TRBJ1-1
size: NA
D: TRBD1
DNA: TGCGCCAGCAGCCCCCCGGGACAGGGGAACACTGAAGCTTTCTTT
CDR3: CASSPPGQGNTEAFF

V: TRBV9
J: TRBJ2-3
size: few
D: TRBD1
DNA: TGTGCCAGCAGCGTAGGGGACAGGGTCACAGATACGCAGTATTTT
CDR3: CASSVGDRVTDTQYF

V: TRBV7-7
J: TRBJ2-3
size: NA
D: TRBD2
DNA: TGTGCCAGCAGCTCGGGACTAGCGGGGGGAGGCACAGATACGCAGTATTTT
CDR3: CASSSGLAGGGTDTQYF

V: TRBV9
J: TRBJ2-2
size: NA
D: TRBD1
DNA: TGTGCCAGCAGCGCCGGGGACAGGGAACTTTGGGAGCTGTTTTTT
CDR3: CASSAGDRELWELFF

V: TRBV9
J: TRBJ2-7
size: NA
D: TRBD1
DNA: TGTGCCAGCAGCGTGGGATTCCGGGACAGGGGAGTCTCCTACGAGCAGTACTTC
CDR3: CASSVGFRDRGVSYEQYF

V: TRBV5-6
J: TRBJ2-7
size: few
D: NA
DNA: TGTGCCAGCAGCTTGCTATCTAACGAGCAGTACTTC
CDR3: CASSLLSNEQYF

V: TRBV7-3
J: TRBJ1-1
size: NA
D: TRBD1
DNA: TGTGCCAGCAGCTTAATTGCTCAGGGGGCGGGCACTGAAGCTTTCTTT
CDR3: CASSLIAQGAGTEAFF

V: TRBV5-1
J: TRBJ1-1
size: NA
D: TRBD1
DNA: TGCGCCAGCAGCTCCGGGACAGGGTACGAAGCTTTCTTT
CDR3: CASSSGTGYEAFF

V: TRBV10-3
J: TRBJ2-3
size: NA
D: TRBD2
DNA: TGTGCCATCAGTGAGTTGGCTAGCGGGGGGCTCACAGATACGCAGTATTTT
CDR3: CAISELASGGLTDTQYF

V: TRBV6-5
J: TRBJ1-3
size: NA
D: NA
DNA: TGTGCCAGCAGTTACGGGACAATCCCCGGAAACACCATATATTTT
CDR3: CASSYGTIPGNTIYF

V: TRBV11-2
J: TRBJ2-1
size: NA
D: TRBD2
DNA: TGTGCCAGCAGCCCCGGACTAGGCAATGAGCAGTTCTTC
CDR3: CASSPGLGNEQFF

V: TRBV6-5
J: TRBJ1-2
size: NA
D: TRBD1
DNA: TGTGCCAGCACCAGAAACGGCAGGGGGCAAACTGGCTACACCTTC
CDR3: CASTRNGRGQTGYTF

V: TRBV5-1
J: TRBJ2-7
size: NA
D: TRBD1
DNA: TGCGCCAGCAGCTCTATGAGACAGGGCTCCTACGAGCAGTACTTC
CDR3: CASSSMRQGSYEQYF

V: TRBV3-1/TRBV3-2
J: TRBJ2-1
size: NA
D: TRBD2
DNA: TGTGCCAGCAGCCAACCGGGACTAGCGGCTTATGAGCAGTTCTTC
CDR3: CASSQPGLAAYEQFF

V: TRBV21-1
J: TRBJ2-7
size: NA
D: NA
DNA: TGTGCCAGCAGCAAATTGAACAGGGGACTAGCGGATTTATACGAGCAGTACTTC
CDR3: CASSKLNRGLADLYEQYF

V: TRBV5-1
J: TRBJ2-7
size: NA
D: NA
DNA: TGCGCCAGCAGCTCGGAAGGGGTAGAACAGTACTTC
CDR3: CASSSEGVEQYF

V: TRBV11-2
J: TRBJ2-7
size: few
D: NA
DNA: TGTGCCAGCAGGGCCGGGACATCAGGCTACGAGCAGTACTTC
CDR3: CASRAGTSGYEQYF

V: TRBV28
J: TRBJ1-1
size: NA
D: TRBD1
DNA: TGTGCCAGCAGTTTAAGGCAGGGGGTAACTGAAGCTTTCTTT
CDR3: CASSLRQGVTEAFF

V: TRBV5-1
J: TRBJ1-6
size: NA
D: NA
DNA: TGCGCCAGCAGCTTGGCAGCAGGGGATTCACCCCTCCACTTT
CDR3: CASSLAAGDSPLHF

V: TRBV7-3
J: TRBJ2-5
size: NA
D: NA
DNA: TGTGCCAGCAGCCTAGGCCAAGGGAGAGCCCAGTACTTC
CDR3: CASSLGQGRAQYF

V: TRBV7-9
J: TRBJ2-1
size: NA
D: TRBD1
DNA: TGTGCCAGCAGCCTTCCGGGACAGGGGAGGGATGAGCAGTTCTTC
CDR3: CASSLPGQGRDEQFF

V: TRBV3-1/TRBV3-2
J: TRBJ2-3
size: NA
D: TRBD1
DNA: TGTGCCAGCAGCCGGGGACAGGGGGCGCGGGATACGCAGTATTTT
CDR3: CASSRGQGARDTQYF

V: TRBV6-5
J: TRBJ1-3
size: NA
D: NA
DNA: TGTGCCAGCTCGAACCCAGGCATCCCTGGAAACACCATATATTTT
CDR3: CASSNPGIPGNTIYF

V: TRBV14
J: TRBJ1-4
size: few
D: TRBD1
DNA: TGTGCCAGCAGCCATTTCGTCGGGACAGGGGATGAAAAACTGTTTTTT
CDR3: CASSHFVGTGDEKLFF

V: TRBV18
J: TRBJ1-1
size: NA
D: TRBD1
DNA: TGTGCCAGCTCACCGACAGGGTTAAGTGCTTTCTTT
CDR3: CASSPTGLSAFF

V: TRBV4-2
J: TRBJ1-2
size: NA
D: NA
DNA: TGTGCCAGCAGCCAAGGCGATGGCTACACCTTC
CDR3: CASSQGDGYTF

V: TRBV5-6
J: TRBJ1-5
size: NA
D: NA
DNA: TGTGCCAGCAGCTTGGTGGCAGGAAATCAGCCCCAGCATTTT
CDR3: CASSLVAGNQPQHF

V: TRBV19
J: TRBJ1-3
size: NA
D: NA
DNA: TGTGCCAGTAGTATCGACAGAGGAACCAACTCTGGAAACACCATATATTTT
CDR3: CASSIDRGTNSGNTIYF

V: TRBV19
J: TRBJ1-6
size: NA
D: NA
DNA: TGTGCCAGTAGCACCGTTGGGGGCAGAAATTCACCCCTCCACTTT
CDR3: CASSTVGGRNSPLHF

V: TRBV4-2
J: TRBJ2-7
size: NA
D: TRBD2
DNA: TGTGCCAGCAGCCAAGATGCGGGGGGGCAGTACGAGCAGTACTTC
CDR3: CASSQDAGGQYEQYF

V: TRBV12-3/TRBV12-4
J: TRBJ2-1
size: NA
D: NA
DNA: TGTGCCAGCAGTCCGGGAGTCTACAATGAGCAGTTCTTC
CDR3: CASSPGVYNEQFF

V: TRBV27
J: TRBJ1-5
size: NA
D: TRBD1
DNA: TGTGCCAGCAGTCCACGTGAGACAGGGCTCAATCAGCCCCAGCATTTT
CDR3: CASSPRETGLNQPQHF

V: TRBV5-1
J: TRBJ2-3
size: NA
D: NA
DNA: TGCGCCAGCAGCTTGCTAGACTCCGGAACAGATACGCAGTATTTT
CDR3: CASSLLDSGTDTQYF

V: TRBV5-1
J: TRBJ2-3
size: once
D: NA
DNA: TGCGCCAGCAGCTTGGAAGGGCCAGGGGAGACAGATACGCAGTATTTT
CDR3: CASSLEGPGETDTQYF

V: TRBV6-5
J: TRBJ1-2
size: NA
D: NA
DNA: TGTGCCAGCATAGGGAGGGCTGGGGGCTACACCTTC
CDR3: CASIGRAGGYTF

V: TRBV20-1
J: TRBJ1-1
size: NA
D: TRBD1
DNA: TGCAGTGCTAGTCCAACGACAGGGTTCTACACTGAAGCTTTCTTT
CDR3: CSASPTTGFYTEAFF

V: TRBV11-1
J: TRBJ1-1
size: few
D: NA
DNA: TGTGCCAGCAGCTACTCAGCGATTTCTGAAGCTTTCTTT
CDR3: CASSYSAISEAFF

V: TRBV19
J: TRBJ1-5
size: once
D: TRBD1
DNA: TGTGCCAGTAGTATGGGATCGACCGGGACAGAAAATCAGCCCCAGCATTTT
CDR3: CASSMGSTGTENQPQHF

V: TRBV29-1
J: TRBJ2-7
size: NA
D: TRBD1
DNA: TGCAGCGTTGCCGGGACAGGGATTGGCGAGCAGTACTTC
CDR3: CSVAGTGIGEQYF

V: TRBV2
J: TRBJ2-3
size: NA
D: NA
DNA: TGTGCCAGCAGTCCACTGCCTCCGGGACTCGGTACAGATACGCAGTATTTT
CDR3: CASSPLPPGLGTDTQYF

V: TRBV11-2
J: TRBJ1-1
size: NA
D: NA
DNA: TGTGCCAGCAGCGAAATGTCGACAGGAAAATGGGACACTGAAGCTTTCTTT
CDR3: CASSEMSTGKWDTEAFF

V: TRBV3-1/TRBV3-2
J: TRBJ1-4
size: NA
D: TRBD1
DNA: TGTGCCAGCAGCCGGGGAAAAGGGGGCACAAGTGAAAAACTGTTTTTT
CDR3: CASSRGKGGTSEKLFF

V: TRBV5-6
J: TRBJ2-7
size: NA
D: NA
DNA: TGTGCCAGCAGCTTCTTAGCCGGGTCCCCCTACGAGCAGTACTTC
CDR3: CASSFLAGSPYEQYF

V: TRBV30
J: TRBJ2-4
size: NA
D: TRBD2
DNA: TGTGCCTGGAGTGTACGGACTAGCGGGGTTCTAGCCAAAAACATTCAGTACTTC
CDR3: CAWSVRTSGVLAKNIQYF

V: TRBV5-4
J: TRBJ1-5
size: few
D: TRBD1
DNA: TGTGCCAGCAGCGACGGGACAGGGAAGAATCAGCCCCAGCATTTT
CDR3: CASSDGTGKNQPQHF

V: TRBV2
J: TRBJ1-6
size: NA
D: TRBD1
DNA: TGTGCCAGCAGGTGGACAGGAGGTACGTCACCCCTCCACTTT
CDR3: CASRWTGGTSPLHF